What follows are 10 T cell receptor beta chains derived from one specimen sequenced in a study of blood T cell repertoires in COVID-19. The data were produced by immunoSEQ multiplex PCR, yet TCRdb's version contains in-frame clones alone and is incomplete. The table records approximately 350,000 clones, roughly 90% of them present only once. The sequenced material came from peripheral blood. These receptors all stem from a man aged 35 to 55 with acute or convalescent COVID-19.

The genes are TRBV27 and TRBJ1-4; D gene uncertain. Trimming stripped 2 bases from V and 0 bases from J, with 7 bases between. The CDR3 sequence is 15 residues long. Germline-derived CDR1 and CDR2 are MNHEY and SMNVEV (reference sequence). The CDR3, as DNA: TGTGCCAGCAGTTTAAACGGAGCAACTAATGAAAAACTGTTTTTT. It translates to CASSLNGATNEKLFF.

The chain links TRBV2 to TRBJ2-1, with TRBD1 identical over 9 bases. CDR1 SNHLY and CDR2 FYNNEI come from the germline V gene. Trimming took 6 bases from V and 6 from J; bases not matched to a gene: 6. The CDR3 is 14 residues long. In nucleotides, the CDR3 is TGTGCCAGCAGCGAGGGACAGGGTCTCAATGAGCAGTTCTTC. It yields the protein CASSEGQGLNEQFF.

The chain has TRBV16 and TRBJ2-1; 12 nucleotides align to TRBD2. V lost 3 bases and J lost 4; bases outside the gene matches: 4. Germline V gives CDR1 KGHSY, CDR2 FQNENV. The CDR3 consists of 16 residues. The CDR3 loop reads CASSHRTSGRYNEQFF. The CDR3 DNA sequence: TGTGCCAGCAGCCACCGAACTAGCGGGAGGTACAATGAGCAGTTCTTC.

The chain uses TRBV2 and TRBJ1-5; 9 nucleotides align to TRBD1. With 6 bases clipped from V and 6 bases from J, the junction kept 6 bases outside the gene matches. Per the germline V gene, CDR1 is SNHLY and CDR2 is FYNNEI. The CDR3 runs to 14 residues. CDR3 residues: CASSLQGAIQPQHF. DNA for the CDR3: TGTGCCAGCAGCCTACAGGGGGCTATTCAGCCCCAGCATTTT.

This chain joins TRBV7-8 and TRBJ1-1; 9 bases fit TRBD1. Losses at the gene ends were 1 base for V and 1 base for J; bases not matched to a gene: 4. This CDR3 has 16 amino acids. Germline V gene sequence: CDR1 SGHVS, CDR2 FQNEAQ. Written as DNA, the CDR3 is TGTGCCAGCAGCTTAGGGACAGGGGATGGGAACACTGAAGCTTTCTTT. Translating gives CASSLGTGDGNTEAFF.

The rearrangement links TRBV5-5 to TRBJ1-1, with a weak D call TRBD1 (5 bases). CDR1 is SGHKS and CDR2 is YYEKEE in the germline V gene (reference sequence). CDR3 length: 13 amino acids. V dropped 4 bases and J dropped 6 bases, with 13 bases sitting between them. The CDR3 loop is CASSLEGLPEAFF. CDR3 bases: TGTGCCAGCAGCCTGGAGGGGTTGCCTGAAGCTTTCTTT.

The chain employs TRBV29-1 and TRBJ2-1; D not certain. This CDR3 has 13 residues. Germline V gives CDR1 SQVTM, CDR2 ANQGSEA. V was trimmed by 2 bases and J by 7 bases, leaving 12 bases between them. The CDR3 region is CSVERLFENEQFF. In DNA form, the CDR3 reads TGCAGCGTTGAACGCCTCTTCGAGAATGAGCAGTTCTTC.

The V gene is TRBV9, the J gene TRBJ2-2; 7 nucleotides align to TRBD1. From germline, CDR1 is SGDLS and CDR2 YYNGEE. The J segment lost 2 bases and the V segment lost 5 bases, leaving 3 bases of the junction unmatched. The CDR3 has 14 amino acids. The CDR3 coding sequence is TGTGCCAGCAGTAGGGGGCTTAACACCGGGGAGCTGTTTTTT. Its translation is CASSRGLNTGELFF.

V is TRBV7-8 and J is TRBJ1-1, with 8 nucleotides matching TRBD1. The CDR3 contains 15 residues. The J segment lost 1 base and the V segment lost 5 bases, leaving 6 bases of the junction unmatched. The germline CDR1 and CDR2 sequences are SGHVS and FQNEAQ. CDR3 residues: CASSAGQGGNTEAFF. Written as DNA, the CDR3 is TGTGCCAGCAGCGCTGGACAGGGAGGGAACACTGAAGCTTTCTTT.

CDR3 loop: CASSISGGIGELFF. CDR3 bases: TGTGCCAGTAGTATCAGCGGGGGGATCGGGGAGCTGTTTTTT. The chain joins TRBV19 to TRBJ2-2; 9 bases map to TRBD2. V lost 3 bases to trimming and J lost 7 bases; unmatched junction nucleotides: 3. Germline V lookup: CDR1 LNHDA, CDR2 SQIVND (reference sequence). This CDR3 contains 14 residues.